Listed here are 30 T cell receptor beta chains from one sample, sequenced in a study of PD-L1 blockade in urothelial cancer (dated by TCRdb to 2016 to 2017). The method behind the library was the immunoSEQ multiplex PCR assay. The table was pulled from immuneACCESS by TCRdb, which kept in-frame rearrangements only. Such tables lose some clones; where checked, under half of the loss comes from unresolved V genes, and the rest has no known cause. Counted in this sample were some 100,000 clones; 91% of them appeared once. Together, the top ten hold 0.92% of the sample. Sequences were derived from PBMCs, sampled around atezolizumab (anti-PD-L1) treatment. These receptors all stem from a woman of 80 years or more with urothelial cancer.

The CDR3 DNA reads TGTGCCAGCGGTGGGCCCCGGCAGCGGGTCAGGGACGAGCAGTACTTC. It translates to CASGGPRQRVRDEQYF. V and J are TRBV21-1 and TRBJ2-7; the table calls TRBD2, which could not be checked here. TRBV21-1 has pseudogene status. The CDR3 is 16 residues long.

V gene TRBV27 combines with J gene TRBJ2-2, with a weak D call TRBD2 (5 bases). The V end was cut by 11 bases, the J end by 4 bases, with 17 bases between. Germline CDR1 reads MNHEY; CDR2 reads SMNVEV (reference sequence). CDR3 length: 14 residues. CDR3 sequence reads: CAPTPLAPTGELFF. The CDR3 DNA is TGTGCCCCCACCCCGCTAGCTCCCACCGGGGAGCTGTTTTTT.

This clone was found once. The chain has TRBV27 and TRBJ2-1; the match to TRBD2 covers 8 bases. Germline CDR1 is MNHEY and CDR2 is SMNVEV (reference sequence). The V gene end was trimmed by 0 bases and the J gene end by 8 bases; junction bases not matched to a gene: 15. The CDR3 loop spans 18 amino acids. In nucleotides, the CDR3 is TGTGCCAGCAGTTTATCGACCCCGATGGAGCGGGAGCGCGATGAGCAGTTCTTC. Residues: CASSLSTPMERERDEQFF.

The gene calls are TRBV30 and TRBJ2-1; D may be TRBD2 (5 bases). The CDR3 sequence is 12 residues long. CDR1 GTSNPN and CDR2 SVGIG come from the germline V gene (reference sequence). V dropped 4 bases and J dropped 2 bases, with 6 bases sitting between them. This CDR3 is CAWMEAYNEQFF. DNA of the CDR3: TGTGCCTGGATGGAGGCCTACAATGAGCAGTTCTTC.

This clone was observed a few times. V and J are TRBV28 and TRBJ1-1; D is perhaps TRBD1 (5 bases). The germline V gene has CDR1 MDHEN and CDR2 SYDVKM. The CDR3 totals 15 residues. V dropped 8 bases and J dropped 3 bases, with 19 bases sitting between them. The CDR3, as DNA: TGTGCCAGCGGGGGGTTAGTTGGGCGGGACACTGAAGCTTTCTTT. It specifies CASGGLVGRDTEAFF.

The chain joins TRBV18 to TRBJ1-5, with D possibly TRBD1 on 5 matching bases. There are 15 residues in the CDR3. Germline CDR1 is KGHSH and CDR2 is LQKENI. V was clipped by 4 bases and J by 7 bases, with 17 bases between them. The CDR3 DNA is TGTGCCAGCTCACTTGGGCAGGGAGGATTACAGCCCCAGCATTTT. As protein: CASSLGQGGLQPQHF.

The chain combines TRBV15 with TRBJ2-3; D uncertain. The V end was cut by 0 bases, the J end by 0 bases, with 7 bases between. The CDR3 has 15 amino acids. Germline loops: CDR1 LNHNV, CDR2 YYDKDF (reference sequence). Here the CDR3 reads CATSRDQDSTDTQYF. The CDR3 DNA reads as TGTGCCACCAGCAGAGACCAGGATAGCACAGATACGCAGTATTTT.

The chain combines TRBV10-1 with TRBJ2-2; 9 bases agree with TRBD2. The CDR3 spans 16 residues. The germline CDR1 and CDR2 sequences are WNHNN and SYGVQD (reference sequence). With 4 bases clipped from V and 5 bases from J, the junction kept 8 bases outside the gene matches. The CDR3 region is CASSGAGGPRTGELFF. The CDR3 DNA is TGCGCCAGCAGTGGGGCGGGAGGGCCTCGGACCGGGGAGCTGTTTTTT.

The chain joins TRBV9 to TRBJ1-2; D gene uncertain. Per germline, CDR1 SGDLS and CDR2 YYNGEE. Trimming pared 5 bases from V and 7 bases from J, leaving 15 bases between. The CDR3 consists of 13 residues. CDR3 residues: CASSVGGSGGYTF. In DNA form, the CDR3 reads TGTGCCAGCAGTGTTGGAGGGTCCGGTGGCTACACCTTC.

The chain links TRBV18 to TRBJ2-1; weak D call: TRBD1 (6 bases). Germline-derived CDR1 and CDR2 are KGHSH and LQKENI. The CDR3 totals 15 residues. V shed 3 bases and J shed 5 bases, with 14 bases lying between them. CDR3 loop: CASSPIRTDHNEQFF. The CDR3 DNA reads TGTGCCAGCTCACCGATTCGGACAGACCACAATGAGCAGTTCTTC.

CDR3 protein: CASSQQFTGELFF. CDR3 sequence (DNA): TGTGCCAGCAGCCAACAGTTCACCGGGGAGCTGTTTTTT. The J gene is TRBJ2-2, the V gene TRBV14; no firm D call. Trimming removed 2 bases at V and 4 bases at J, with 5 bases between. In germline, CDR1 is SGHDN, CDR2 FVKESK. The CDR3 covers 13 residues.

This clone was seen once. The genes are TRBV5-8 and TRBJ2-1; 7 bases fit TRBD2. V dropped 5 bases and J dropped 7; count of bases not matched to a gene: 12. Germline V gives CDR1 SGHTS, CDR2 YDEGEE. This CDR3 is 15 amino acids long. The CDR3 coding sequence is TGTGCCAGCAGTTTTGGACTGGGAGGGAGGAATGAGCAGTTCTTC. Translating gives CASSFGLGGRNEQFF.

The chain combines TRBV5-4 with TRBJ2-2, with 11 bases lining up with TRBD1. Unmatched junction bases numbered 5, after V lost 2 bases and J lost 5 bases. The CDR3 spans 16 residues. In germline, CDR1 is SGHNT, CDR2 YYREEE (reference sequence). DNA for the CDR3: TGTGCCAGCAGCTTAGGACAGGGGGCGTATACCGGGGAGCTGTTTTTT. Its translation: CASSLGQGAYTGELFF.

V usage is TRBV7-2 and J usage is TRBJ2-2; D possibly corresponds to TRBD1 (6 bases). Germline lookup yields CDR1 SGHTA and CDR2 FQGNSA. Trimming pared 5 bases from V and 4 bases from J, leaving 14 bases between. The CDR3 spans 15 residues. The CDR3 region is CASSPRQQGTGELFF. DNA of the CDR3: TGTGCCAGCAGCCCTCGACAACAGGGCACCGGGGAGCTGTTTTTT.

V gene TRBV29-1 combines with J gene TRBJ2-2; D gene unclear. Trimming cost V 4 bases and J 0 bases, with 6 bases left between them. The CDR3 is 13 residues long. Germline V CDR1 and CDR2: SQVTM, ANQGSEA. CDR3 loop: CSVGLTNTGELFF. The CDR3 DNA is TGCAGCGTTGGACTGACGAACACCGGGGAGCTGTTTTTT.

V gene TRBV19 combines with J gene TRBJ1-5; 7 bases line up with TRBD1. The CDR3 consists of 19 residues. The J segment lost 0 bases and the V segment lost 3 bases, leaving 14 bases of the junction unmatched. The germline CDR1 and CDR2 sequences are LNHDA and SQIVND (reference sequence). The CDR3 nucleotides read TGTGCCAGTAGTATCACTAGGACAGGTCGACAAAATAGCAATCAGCCCCAGCATTTT. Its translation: CASSITRTGRQNSNQPQHF.

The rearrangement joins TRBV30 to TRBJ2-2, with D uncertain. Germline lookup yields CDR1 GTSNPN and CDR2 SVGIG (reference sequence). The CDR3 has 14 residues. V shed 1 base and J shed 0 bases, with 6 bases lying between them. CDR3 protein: CAWSAGANTGELFF. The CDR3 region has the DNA TGTGCCTGGAGTGCCGGAGCGAACACCGGGGAGCTGTTTTTT.

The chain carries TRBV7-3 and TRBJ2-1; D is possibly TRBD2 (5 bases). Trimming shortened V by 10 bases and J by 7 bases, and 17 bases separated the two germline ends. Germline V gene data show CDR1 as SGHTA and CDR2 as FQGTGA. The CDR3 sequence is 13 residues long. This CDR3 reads CATGEGRGNEQFF. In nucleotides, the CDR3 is TGTGCCACAGGCGAGGGCCGGGGTAATGAGCAGTTCTTC.

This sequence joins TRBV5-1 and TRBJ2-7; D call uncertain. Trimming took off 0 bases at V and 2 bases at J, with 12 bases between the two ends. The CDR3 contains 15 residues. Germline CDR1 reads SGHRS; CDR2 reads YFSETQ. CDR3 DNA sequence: TGCGCCAGCAGCTTGGCTGGTTCTCAGGCCTACGAGCAGTACTTC. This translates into CASSLAGSQAYEQYF.

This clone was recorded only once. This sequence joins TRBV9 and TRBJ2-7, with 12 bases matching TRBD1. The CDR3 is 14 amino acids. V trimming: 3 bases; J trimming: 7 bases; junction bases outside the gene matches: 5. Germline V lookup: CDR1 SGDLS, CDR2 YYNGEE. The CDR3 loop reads CASSEGQGATEQYF. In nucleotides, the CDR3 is TGTGCCAGCAGCGAGGGACAGGGGGCGACTGAGCAGTACTTC.

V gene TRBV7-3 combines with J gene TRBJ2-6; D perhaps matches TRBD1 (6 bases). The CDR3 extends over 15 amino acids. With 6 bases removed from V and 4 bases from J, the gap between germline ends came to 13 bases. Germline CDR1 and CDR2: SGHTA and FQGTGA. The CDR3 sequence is CASSPRTAGANVLTF. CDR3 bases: TGTGCCAGCAGTCCTAGGACAGCCGGGGCCAACGTCCTGACTTTC.

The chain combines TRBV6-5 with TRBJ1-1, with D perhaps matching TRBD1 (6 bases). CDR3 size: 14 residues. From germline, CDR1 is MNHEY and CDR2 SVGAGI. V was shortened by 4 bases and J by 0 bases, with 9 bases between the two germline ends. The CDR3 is CASSLDRMNTEAFF. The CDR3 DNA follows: TGTGCCAGCAGTTTAGACAGGATGAACACTGAAGCTTTCTTT.

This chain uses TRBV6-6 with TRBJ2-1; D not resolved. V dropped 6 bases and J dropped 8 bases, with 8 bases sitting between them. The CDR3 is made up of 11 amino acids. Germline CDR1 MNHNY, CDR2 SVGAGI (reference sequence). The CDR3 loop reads CASSPRDEQFF. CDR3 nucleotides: TGTGCCAGCAGCCCCCGTGATGAGCAGTTCTTC.

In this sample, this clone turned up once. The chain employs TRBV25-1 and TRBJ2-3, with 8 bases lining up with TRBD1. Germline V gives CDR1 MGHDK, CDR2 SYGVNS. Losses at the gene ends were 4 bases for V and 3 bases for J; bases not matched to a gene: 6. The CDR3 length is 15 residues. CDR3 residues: CASSGQGAVTDTQYF. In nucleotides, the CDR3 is TGTGCCAGCAGTGGGCAGGGGGCGGTTACAGATACGCAGTATTTT.

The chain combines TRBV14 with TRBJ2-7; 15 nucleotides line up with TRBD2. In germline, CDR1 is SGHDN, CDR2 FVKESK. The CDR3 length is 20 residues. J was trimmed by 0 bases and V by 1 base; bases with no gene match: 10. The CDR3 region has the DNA TGTGCCAGCAGCCAAGGGAGACCGGGACTAGCGGGGGGACCCTCCTACGAGCAGTACTTC. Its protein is CASSQGRPGLAGGPSYEQYF.

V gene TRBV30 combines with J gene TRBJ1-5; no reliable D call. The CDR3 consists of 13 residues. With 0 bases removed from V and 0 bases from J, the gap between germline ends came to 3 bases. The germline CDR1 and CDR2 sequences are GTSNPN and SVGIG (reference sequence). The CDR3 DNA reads TGTGCCTGGAGTGTACATAGCAATCAGCCCCAGCATTTT. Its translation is CAWSVHSNQPQHF.

CDR3 residues: CASSFVEGLLQETQYF. DNA of the CDR3: TGTGCCAGCAGCTTTGTCGAGGGACTACTCCAAGAGACCCAGTACTTC. The rearrangement joins TRBV5-6 to TRBJ2-5; TRBD2 matches 7 bases. Losses at the gene ends were 2 bases for V and 1 base for J; bases not matched to a gene: 8. The CDR3 spans 16 residues. From germline, CDR1 is SGHDT and CDR2 YYEEEE.

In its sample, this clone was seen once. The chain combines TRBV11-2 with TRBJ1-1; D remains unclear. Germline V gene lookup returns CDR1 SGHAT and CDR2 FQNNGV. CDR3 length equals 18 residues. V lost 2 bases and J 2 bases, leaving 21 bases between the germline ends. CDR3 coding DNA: TGTGCCAGCAGCTTACGCGTTGGCACCCCGGGGAAAAACACTGAAGCTTTCTTT. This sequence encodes CASSLRVGTPGKNTEAFF.

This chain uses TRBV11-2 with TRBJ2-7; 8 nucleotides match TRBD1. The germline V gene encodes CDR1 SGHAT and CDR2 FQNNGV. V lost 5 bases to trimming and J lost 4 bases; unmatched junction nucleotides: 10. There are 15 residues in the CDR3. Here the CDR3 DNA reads TGTGCCAGCAGCGTCTCCGGGACAGGCGTTTACGAGCAGTACTTC. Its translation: CASSVSGTGVYEQYF. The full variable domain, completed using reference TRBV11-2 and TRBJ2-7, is EAGVAQSPRYKIIEKRQSVAFWCNPISGHATLYWYQQILGQGPKLLIQFQNNGVVDDSQLPKDRFSAERLKGVDSTLKIQPAKLEDSAVYLCASSVSGTGVYEQYFGPGTRLTVT.

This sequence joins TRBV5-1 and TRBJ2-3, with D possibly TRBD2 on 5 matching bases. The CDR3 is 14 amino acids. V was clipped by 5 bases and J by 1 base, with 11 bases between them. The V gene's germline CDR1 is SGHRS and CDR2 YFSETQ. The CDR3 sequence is CASSEGAGTDTQYF. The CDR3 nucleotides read TGCGCCAGCAGTGAGGGAGCCGGCACAGATACGCAGTATTTT.